The 17 T cell receptor beta chains presented below share a single source sample, sequenced in a study of T-cell reconstitution after alpha-beta-depleted transplantation in children. The authors prepared the TCRbeta library with unique molecular identifiers. TCRdb itself ran the PCR reads through MiXCR, one entry per CDR3 protein. This table has a few hundred thousand distinct CDR3 sequences, 20% to 30% appearing once. This material consisted of PBMCs, mostly from graft donor cells, taken 360 days after TCRalphabeta/CD19-depleted stem cell transplant. All receptors come from a female patient aged 2-10 years who had a stem cell transplant for congenital amegakaryocytic thrombocytopenia, so the T cells may come from the graft donor.

This clonotype was detected only a few times. This chain connects TRBV12-3 or TRBV12-4 to TRBJ2-1; weak D call: TRBD2 (6 bases). Trimming removed 3 bases at V and 6 bases at J, with 15 bases between. The CDR3 has 15 residues. The CDR3 DNA sequence: TGTGCCAGCAGTTTCGAGGGGAGGTCGCCCAATGAGCAGTTCTTC. Its translation: CASSFEGRSPNEQFF.

The V call is TRBV7-9, the J call TRBJ2-3, with a tentative D call TRBD1 (6 bases). The CDR3 contains 15 residues. CDR1 is SEHNR, CDR2 FQNEAQ, per germline (reference sequence). V was trimmed by 2 bases and J by 1 base, leaving 10 bases between them. In nucleotides, the CDR3 is TGTGCCAGCAGCTTACTACAGGGAGGCACAGATACGCAGTATTTT. Its protein product is CASSLLQGGTDTQYF. The whole variable domain, remainder taken from reference TRBV7-9 and TRBJ2-3, is DTGVSQNPRHKITKRGQNVTFRCDPISEHNRLYWYRQTLGQGPEFLTYFQNEAQLEKSRLLSDRFSAERPKGSFSTLEIQRTEQGDSAMYLCASSLLQGGTDTQYFGPGTRLTVL.

This rearrangement joins TRBV19 to TRBJ2-7, with D perhaps matching TRBD1 or TRBD2 (5 bases each). V lost 9 bases and J 2 bases, leaving 14 bases between the germline ends. CDR3 length equals 13 residues. Germline-derived CDR1 and CDR2 are LNHDA and SQIVND (reference sequence). In nucleotides, the CDR3 is TGTGCCAGCAGACAGACGGGGACCTACGAGCAGTACTTC. Encoded protein: CASRQTGTYEQYF.

This clonotype was counted only a few times. The rearrangement uses TRBV29-1 and TRBJ2-3; D remains ambiguous. Germline V lookup: CDR1 SQVTM, CDR2 ANQGSEA. The CDR3 runs 13 residues. The germline V and J ends were trimmed by 6 bases and 6 bases, with 16 bases remaining between them. CDR3 protein: CSVGRGVRDTQYF. In DNA, the CDR3 is TGCAGCGTCGGACGCGGAGTAAGGGATACGCAGTATTTT.

This clonotype was recorded at least ten times. This chain connects TRBV4-1 to TRBJ1-2, with 9 bases lining up with TRBD1. The CDR3 loop spans 15 amino acids. The junction had 7 bases not matched to a gene; V was cut back by 3 bases and J by 5 bases. Germline V CDR1 and CDR2: MGHRA, YSYEKL. The CDR3 here is CASSHRDRVSYGYTF. For the CDR3, the DNA is TGCGCCAGCAGCCACCGGGACAGGGTGTCTTATGGCTACACCTTC.

This clonotype occurred many times. V is TRBV28 and J is TRBJ2-1, with 7 positions matching TRBD1. Germline CDR1 reads MDHEN; CDR2 reads SYDVKM. The CDR3 extends over 15 amino acids. Trimming cost V 6 bases and J 8 bases; bases outside gene matches: 13. CDR3 nucleotide sequence: TGTGCCAGCAGCCAGGACAGGATGGGCCCCCATGAGCAGTTCTTC. This sequence encodes CASSQDRMGPHEQFF.

The chain has TRBV12-3 or TRBV12-4 and TRBJ2-7, with TRBD2 identical over 14 bases. Losses at the gene ends were 6 bases for V and 0 bases for J; bases not matched to a gene: 7. This CDR3 comprises 17 residues. CDR3 in DNA: TGTGCCAGCAGCCTGGGACTAGCGGGGGATACCTCCTACGAGCAGTACTTC. Its protein is CASSLGLAGDTSYEQYF.

Notes on this clonotype: This could be a read error, since a much larger clone is one nucleotide away. The chain links TRBV6-5 to TRBJ2-1; TRBD2 matches 7 bases. The germline V gene encodes CDR1 MNHEY and CDR2 SVGAGI. This CDR3 comprises 14 residues. The chain's CDR3 is CASSYFSSGNDQFF. As DNA, the CDR3 is TGTGCCAGCAGTTACTTTTCTAGCGGTAATGACCAGTTCTTC.

The chain employs TRBV27 and TRBJ2-5; a possible D gene is TRBD2 (6 bases). Germline CDR1 and CDR2: MNHEY and SMNVEV (reference sequence). This CDR3 is built from 13 residues. V lost 7 bases and J 5 bases, leaving 14 bases between the germline ends. CDR3 in DNA: TGTGCCAGCAAAGGTCAAGGGAGGGAGACCCAGTACTTC. Translated, it gives CASKGQGRETQYF.

V gene TRBV13 combines with J gene TRBJ1-2; no clear D gene. This CDR3 region has 16 residues. Germline CDR1 and CDR2: PRHDT and FYEKMQ (reference sequence). V was cut by 0 bases and J by 6 bases, with 17 bases left in between. CDR3 loop: CASSLGGGLSENGYTF. CDR3 in DNA: TGTGCCAGCAGCTTAGGAGGCGGACTGAGTGAAAATGGCTACACCTTC.

This clonotype was recorded at least ten times. DNA of the CDR3: TGCAGCGTTGGGCGTGACAATTACAATGAGCAGTTCTTC. It specifies CSVGRDNYNEQFF. J is TRBJ2-1 and V is TRBV29-1; D is uncertain. V dropped 4 bases and J dropped 4 bases, with 11 bases sitting between them. Per the germline V gene, CDR1 is SQVTM and CDR2 is ANQGSEA. This CDR3 spans 13 amino acids.

About this clonotype itself: A read error may produce the germline difference seen at one junction end. The J gene is TRBJ2-1, the V gene TRBV13, with no clear D. This CDR3 region has 12 residues. Germline V lookup: CDR1 PRHDT, CDR2 FYEKMQ (reference sequence). The CDR3 reads CASGLDSNEQFF. The CDR3 DNA follows: TGTGCCAGCGGCTTAGATAGTAATGAGCAGTTCTTC.

This clonotype has more than one count but fewer than ten. The rearrangement uses TRBV25-1 and TRBJ2-2; no reliable D call. V lost 2 bases and J 10 bases, leaving 8 bases between the germline ends. The CDR3 has 12 amino acids. The germline V gene has CDR1 MGHDK and CDR2 SYGVNS. CDR3 in DNA: TGTGCCAGCAGTGAAAGACGCTCGGAGCTGTTTTTT. Its protein product is CASSERRSELFF.

The gene calls are TRBV20-1 and TRBJ2-2; D unclear. The V end was cut by 6 bases, the J end by 5 bases, with 13 bases between. The germline V gene encodes CDR1 DFQATT and CDR2 SNEGSKA (reference sequence). The CDR3 extends over 13 amino acids. The CDR3 nucleotides are TGCAGTGCGCGATCGGTGTTGACCGGGGAGCTGTTTTTT. Protein: CSARSVLTGELFF.

This chain uses TRBV14 with TRBJ2-7; 7 bases are a match to TRBD1. This CDR3 is 17 amino acids long. CDR1 and CDR2 (germline): SGHDN, FVKESK. V trimming: 0 bases; J trimming: 2 bases; junction bases outside the gene matches: 10. In nucleotides, the CDR3 is TGTGCCAGCAGCCAAGAAGGGGGCAGGCTAACTACCTACGAGCAGTACTTC. It codes for CASSQEGGRLTTYEQYF. Using reference TRBV14 and TRBJ2-7 for the parts outside the CDR3, the full variable domain is EAGVTQFPSHSVIEKGQTVTLRCDPISGHDNLYWYRRVMGKEIKFLLHFVKESKQDESGMPNNRFLAERTGGTYSTLKVQPAELEDSGVYFCASSQEGGRLTTYEQYFGPGTRLTVT.

This clonotype was counted only a few times. This chain connects TRBV5-1 to TRBJ2-5, with TRBD2 identical over 10 bases. Germline V gives CDR1 SGHRS, CDR2 YFSETQ. Trimming removed 4 bases from V and 2 bases from J; junction bases left unmatched: 8. CDR3 length: 16 residues. The CDR3 sequence: CASSQRTSGLQETQYF. CDR3 DNA sequence: TGCGCCAGCAGCCAGCGGACTAGCGGACTACAAGAGACCCAGTACTTC.

This sequence joins TRBV12-3 or TRBV12-4 and TRBJ2-5; perhaps TRBD1 as D (6 bases). The CDR3 spans 13 residues. Trimming took off 8 bases at V and 0 bases at J, with 10 bases between the two ends. In DNA, the CDR3 is TGTGCCAGCCGGGACAAGTACCAAGAGACCCAGTACTTC. This translates into CASRDKYQETQYF.